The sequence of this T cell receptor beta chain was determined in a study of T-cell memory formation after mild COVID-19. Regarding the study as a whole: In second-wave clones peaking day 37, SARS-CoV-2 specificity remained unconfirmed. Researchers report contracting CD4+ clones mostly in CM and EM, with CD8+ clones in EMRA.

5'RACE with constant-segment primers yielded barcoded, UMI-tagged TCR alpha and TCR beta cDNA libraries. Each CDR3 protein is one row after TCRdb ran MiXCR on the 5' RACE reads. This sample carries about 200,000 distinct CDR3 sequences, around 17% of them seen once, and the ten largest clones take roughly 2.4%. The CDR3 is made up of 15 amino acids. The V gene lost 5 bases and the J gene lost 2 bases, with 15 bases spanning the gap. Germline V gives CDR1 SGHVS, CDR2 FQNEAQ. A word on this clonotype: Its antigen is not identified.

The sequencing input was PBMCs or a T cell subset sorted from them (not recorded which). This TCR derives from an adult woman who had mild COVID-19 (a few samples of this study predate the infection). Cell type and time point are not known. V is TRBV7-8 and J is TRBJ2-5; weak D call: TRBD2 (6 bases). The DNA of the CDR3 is TGTGCCAGCAGCGCGTTCCTAGCGAGTCAAGAGACCCAGTACTTC. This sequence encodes CASSAFLASQETQYF.